The sequence of this TCR beta chain was determined in a study of blood T cell repertoires in COVID-19. Study details: Both acute and convalescent COVID-19 samples were obtained from the United States, Italy and Spain. T cells, B-cell-depleted T cells, or PBMCs provided the cDNA or gDNA that served as material.

Original methodology: Quantification of nucleated cells was approximated via reference gene primer amplification. The assay was immunoSEQ multiplex PCR, and TCRdb's table has in-frame clones only and misses some. V and J calls and clone size come straight from that table; D and trimming were deduced from the DNA. The sample lists roughly 100,000 clones, 80% to 90% occurring once. The ends were cut back, 3 bases at V and 6 bases at J, with 12 bases in the middle. CDR3 length: 14 residues. Germline lookup yields CDR1 MGHRA and CDR2 YSYEKL. Specimen: peripheral blood. The clonotype was recovered from a human donor in a cohort sampled during active COVID-19. The gene calls are TRBV4-1 and TRBJ2-1, with D possibly being TRBD1 (6 bases). The CDR3 is CASSQVGQINEQFF. The CDR3 DNA reads as TGCGCCAGCAGCCAGGTAGGACAGATCAATGAGCAGTTCTTC.